This T cell receptor beta chain came from a study of STAT5B mutations in CD4+ large granular lymphocyte leukemia. On the study more broadly: Healthy donors showed HLA-associated enrichment of the CDR3 'QG' motif.

Original processing notes: A productive frequency of 2.59 x 10-5 was the lowest detectable. The assay was immunoSEQ multiplex PCR, and TCRdb's table has in-frame clones only and misses some. V, J and clone size reflect that table, while D and trimming were determined from the DNA. There are more than 30,000 clones in the sample; 85% to 90% occur only once, and roughly 0.43% lies in the top ten. Study outcomes and limitations: The CD4+ versus CD8+ T-LGLL clonality difference may reflect limited sample size. TRBV06-family usage was enriched in top patient clones (8/27) versus controls (2/35).

Turning to this clone: Its antigen is still unknown.

Trimming took off 2 bases at V and 3 bases at J, with 17 bases between the two ends. This CDR3 contains 15 residues. CDR1 is GTSNPN and CDR2 is SVGIG in the germline V gene (reference sequence). Material: CD4+ T cells from blood buffy coats. The genes are TRBV30 and TRBJ2-7; TRBD1 might be the D (6 bases). This clonotype originated in a human donor in good health. In DNA, the CDR3 is TGTGCCTGGAGTCCTCTGGACAGTTACAACTACGAGCAGTACTTC. This gives the protein CAWSPLDSYNYEQYF.